A selection of T cell receptor beta chains follows, all from one sample in a study of cytomegalovirus exposure and HLA in healthy donors. Measured with immunoSEQ multiplex PCR; TCRdb has only the in-frame clones, and not every one. Seen here are 100,000 to 150,000 clones, over 8.5% observed once, and the top ten hold around 6%. Sequenced input: PBMCs. The receptors originated from a middle-aged woman in good health and CMV-seropositive. CDR3s include the opening cysteine and the closing phenylalanine or tryptophan. Each record gives: V gene, D gene, J gene, clone size, CDR3 protein, CDR3 DNA. The D gene is left open where the match is weak. For some rows the clone size is stated as once, few or many, or as a class when expanded; others skip it.

TRBV6-4	TRBD1	TRBJ1-1	few	CASSLQGHTEAFF	TGTGCCAGCAGCCTACAGGGGCACACTGAAGCTTTCTTT
TRBV5-1	TRBD1	TRBJ2-1	once	CASSLGTGGLSYNEQFF	TGCGCCAGCAGCTTGGGGACAGGGGGCCTCTCCTACAATGAGCAGTTCTTC
TRBV7-4	.	TRBJ1-1	.	CASSLITDRPADTEAFF	TGTGCCAGCAGCTTAATTACAGACAGGCCAGCGGACACTGAAGCTTTCTTT
TRBV6-6	.	TRBJ2-7	.	CASSASPYEQYF	TGTGCCAGCAGTGCAAGCCCCTACGAGCAGTACTTC
TRBV6-1	.	TRBJ1-6	.	CASSGLGSSPLHF	TGTGCCAGCAGTGGGCTAGGGAGTTCACCCCTCCACTTT
TRBV7-9	.	TRBJ1-1	.	CASSSYTEAFF	TGTGCCAGCAGCTCATACACTGAAGCTTTCTTT
TRBV6-6	.	TRBJ1-4	many	CASTSTGTNEKLFF	TGTGCCAGCACGAGTACCGGGACTAATGAAAAACTGTTTTTT
TRBV10-3	.	TRBJ1-2	.	CAIREGPNYGYTF	TGTGCCATCAGGGAGGGGCCCAACTATGGCTACACCTTC
TRBV7-8	.	TRBJ1-1	few	CASSPGDMNTEAFF	TGCGCCAGCAGCCCAGGGGACATGAACACTGAAGCTTTCTTT
TRBV14	TRBD2	TRBJ2-2	.	CASSQVVVGGGRTGHPGELFF	TGTGCCAGCAGCCAAGTTGTTGTTGGCGGGGGGCGTACCGGGCACCCCGGGGAGCTGTTTTTT
TRBV4-1	TRBD1	TRBJ2-2	few	CASSQPADRGGTGELFF	TGCGCCAGCAGCCAACCTGCGGACAGGGGGGGAACCGGGGAGCTGTTTTTT
TRBV2	TRBD1	TRBJ1-1	.	CANIGQGYTEAFF	TGTGCCAACATCGGACAGGGGTACACTGAAGCTTTCTTT
TRBV30	.	TRBJ2-1	.	CAWTSPSDKFYNEQFF	TGTGCCTGGACCTCCCCAAGTGACAAATTCTACAATGAGCAGTTCTTC
TRBV29-1	.	TRBJ2-3	few	CSGAGGFFETSRFSQYF	TGCAGCGGGGCCGGGGGTTTCTTCGAGACCTCACGATTTTCGCAGTATTTT
TRBV30	.	TRBJ1-2	.	CAWSVQGTPNYGYTF	TGTGCCTGGAGTGTACAAGGGACACCAAACTATGGCTACACCTTC
TRBV6-5	.	TRBJ2-7	few	CASRSNYEQYF	TGTGCCAGTCGCTCTAACTACGAGCAGTACTTC
TRBV10-3	TRBD1	TRBJ1-1	few	CAIRTGGASEAFF	TGTGCCATCCGGACAGGGGGCGCGTCTGAAGCTTTCTTT
TRBV4-1	.	TRBJ2-1	.	CASSQQSAYSYNEQFF	TGCGCCAGCAGCCAGCAATCCGCCTACTCCTACAATGAGCAGTTCTTC
TRBV4-1	.	TRBJ2-7	.	CASSQVAGSSYEQYF	TGCGCCAGCAGCCAAGTTGCGGGGAGCTCCTACGAGCAGTACTTC
TRBV6-5	TRBD1	TRBJ1-1	few	CASSTDRGRTEAFF	TGTGCCAGCAGTACGGACAGGGGGCGGACTGAAGCTTTCTTT
TRBV6-4	.	TRBJ1-3	.	CASSDEAGNTIYF	TGTGCCAGCAGTGACGAGGCTGGAAACACCATATATTTT
TRBV6-4	TRBD2	TRBJ2-2	few	CASSALAGDTGELFF	TGTGCCAGCAGTGCACTAGCGGGGGACACCGGGGAGCTGTTTTTT
TRBV4-2	.	TRBJ1-5	few	CASSLPGSGQPQHF	TGTGCCAGCAGCCTGCCGGGTTCCGGGCAGCCCCAGCATTTT
TRBV2	.	TRBJ1-3	few	CASSDPPGGSGNTIYF	TGTGCCAGCAGTGACCCCCCGGGAGGTTCTGGAAACACCATATATTTT
TRBV7-9	.	TRBJ2-5	few	CASTGSSEETQYF	TGTGCCAGCACCGGTAGTAGCGAAGAGACCCAGTACTTC
TRBV6-5	.	TRBJ2-5	few	CASGRETQYF	TGTGCCTCCGGTCGGGAGACCCAGTACTTC
TRBV30	TRBD1	TRBJ1-1	.	CACQGVAEAFF	TGTGCCTGCCAGGGGGTTGCTGAAGCTTTCTTT
TRBV11-3	TRBD1	TRBJ2-2	.	CASSPGTGGLYTGELFF	TGTGCCAGCAGCCCGGGGACAGGGGGCCTGTACACCGGGGAGCTGTTTTTT
TRBV15	TRBD2	TRBJ2-7	.	CATSRGGGLYEQYF	TGTGCCACCAGCAGAGGCGGGGGACTCTACGAGCAGTACTTC
TRBV10-2	TRBD2	TRBJ2-7	few	CASRKRGLAGGYTYEQYF	TGCGCCAGCAGAAAGAGGGGACTAGCGGGGGGCTATACTTACGAGCAGTACTTC
TRBV11-1	.	TRBJ2-3	.	CASSFWGGKGDTQYF	TGTGCCAGCAGCTTTTGGGGGGGCAAGGGAGATACGCAGTATTTT
TRBV6-1	.	TRBJ1-1	few	CASSDYREGEAFF	TGTGCCAGCAGTGATTACAGGGAAGGTGAAGCTTTCTTT
TRBV2	TRBD2	TRBJ2-5	.	CASSGGLAGGQETQYF	TGTGCCAGCAGCGGGGGACTAGCGGGGGGGCAAGAGACCCAGTACTTC
TRBV2	TRBD1	TRBJ2-7	.	CASRKDRGRAYEQYF	TGTGCCAGCAGGAAAGACAGGGGGCGAGCCTACGAGCAGTACTTC
TRBV19	TRBD1	TRBJ2-1	few	CASSIASDRGYNEQFF	TGTGCCAGTTCCATTGCCTCGGACAGGGGTTACAATGAGCAGTTCTTC
TRBV6-5	.	TRBJ1-1	few	CASSYPGMRTEAFF	TGTGCCAGCAGTTACCCAGGGATGAGGACTGAAGCTTTCTTT
TRBV15	TRBD1	TRBJ1-4	.	CATGLGGALSEKLFF	TGTGCCACTGGGCTAGGGGGCGCGTTGAGTGAAAAACTGTTTTTT
TRBV11-2	TRBD1	TRBJ2-7	.	CASSFRDSYEQYF	TGTGCCAGCAGCTTCCGGGACAGCTACGAGCAGTACTTC
TRBV2	TRBD1	TRBJ1-5	few	CASWDRVGNQPQHF	TGTGCCAGCTGGGACAGGGTTGGCAATCAGCCCCAGCATTTT
TRBV12-5	TRBD1	TRBJ1-1	.	CASGSEYRDRKTEAFF	TGTGCTAGTGGTTCCGAATACCGGGACAGGAAAACTGAAGCTTTCTTT
TRBV16	.	TRBJ1-4	.	CASSRTDNEKLFF	TGTGCCAGCAGCCGGACAGATAATGAAAAACTGTTTTTT
TRBV30	.	TRBJ1-5	.	CAWSPSHSQPQHF	TGTGCCTGGAGCCCCAGCCACAGTCAGCCCCAGCATTTT
TRBV27	.	TRBJ1-1	few	CASSKLPRVVDTEAFF	TGTGCCAGCAGTAAGCTGCCCAGGGTGGTGGACACTGAAGCTTTCTTT
TRBV4-2	.	TRBJ2-1	.	CASSPRANEQFF	TGTGCCAGCAGCCCGAGGGCGAATGAGCAGTTCTTC
TRBV9	TRBD1	TRBJ1-2	few	CASSVLTGAGYTF	TGTGCCAGCAGCGTTTTGACAGGGGCCGGCTACACCTTC
TRBV2	TRBD2	TRBJ2-1	few	CASKTLAGLDEQFF	TGTGCCAGCAAGACCCTAGCGGGGCTGGATGAGCAGTTCTTC
TRBV14	.	TRBJ1-3	.	CASSQADRSGNTIYF	TGTGCCAGCAGCCAAGCGGACAGATCTGGAAACACCATATATTTT
TRBV4-1	TRBD1	TRBJ1-2	.	CASSAGTGTRRGYTF	TGCGCCAGCAGCGCAGGGACAGGGACCCGGCGGGGCTACACCTTC
TRBV5-1	TRBD1	TRBJ2-3	few	CASQTRAGTGGRSSTDTQYF	TGCGCCAGCCAAACGCGGGCGGGGACAGGGGGAAGATCTAGCACAGATACGCAGTATTTT
TRBV18	.	TRBJ1-5	few	CASSPAGQGGVKPQHF	TGTGCCAGCTCACCAGCAGGCCAGGGAGGGGTTAAGCCCCAGCATTTT
TRBV2	.	TRBJ2-1	few	CASSEISYNEQFF	TGTGCCAGCAGTGAAATCAGTTACAATGAGCAGTTCTTC
TRBV15	TRBD1	TRBJ2-5	few	CATSRPYRGTVETQYF	TGTGCCACCAGCAGACCCTACAGGGGGACTGTAGAGACCCAGTACTTC
TRBV19	.	TRBJ1-5	.	CASSIRGGGNQPQHF	TGTGCCAGTAGTATAAGGGGGGGAGGCAATCAGCCCCAGCATTTT
TRBV29-1	.	TRBJ2-7	.	CSVEDRSEQYF	TGCAGCGTTGAAGATCGGAGCGAGCAGTACTTC
TRBV28	TRBD1	TRBJ1-5	.	CASSSRQGVGAQHF	TGTGCCAGCAGTTCTAGACAGGGGGTCGGGGCCCAGCATTTT
TRBV27	TRBD2	TRBJ2-3	few	CASSSPSGTSGGNPDTQYF	TGTGCCAGCAGTTCCCCTTCAGGGACTAGCGGGGGAAACCCAGATACGCAGTATTTT
TRBV9	.	TRBJ1-1	few	CASSGWRTEAFF	TGTGCCAGCAGCGGTTGGAGGACTGAAGCTTTCTTT
TRBV4-1	.	TRBJ2-1	few	CASSQVRGSYNEQFF	TGCGCCAGCAGCCAAGTAAGAGGCTCCTACAATGAGCAGTTCTTC
TRBV6-4	TRBD2	TRBJ2-1	.	CASSDSASGGNNEQFF	TGTGCCAGCAGTGACTCTGCTAGCGGGGGGAACAATGAGCAGTTCTTC